This TCR beta chain was found in a study of blood T cells in healthy people across ages. Notes on the study in general: TCR beta diversity per million T cells fell roughly linearly with age. Unknown CMV status may confound age-related changes in expanded clones.

In this sample, this clonotype turned up a few times. The target antigen is unknown. Together with a sample-barcoded 5' primer, a J-beta primer mix was included in a second PCR lasting about 7 to 12 cycles. TCRdb passed the 5' RACE reads through MiXCR, listing each CDR3 protein once. The sample lists 760,000 or so distinct CDR3 sequences, roughly 25% occurring once. The germline gives CDR1 MNHNY, CDR2 SVGAGI (reference sequence). This CDR3 comprises 13 residues. V was clipped by 6 bases and J by 4 bases, with 12 bases between them. These data also formed part of another study, on T cells of mothers and their children. That study reports: Regardless of relatedness, pairs show thymic selection shaping TCR recombination output in a similar manner.

This chain connects TRBV6-6 to TRBJ1-2; D might be TRBD1 (5 bases). The sample taken for sequencing was blood. The sequence derives from a boy aged 5-17 years in good health. CDR3 sequence: CASRNEGTYGYTF. DNA of the CDR3: TGTGCCAGCAGAAACGAGGGGACCTATGGCTACACCTTC.